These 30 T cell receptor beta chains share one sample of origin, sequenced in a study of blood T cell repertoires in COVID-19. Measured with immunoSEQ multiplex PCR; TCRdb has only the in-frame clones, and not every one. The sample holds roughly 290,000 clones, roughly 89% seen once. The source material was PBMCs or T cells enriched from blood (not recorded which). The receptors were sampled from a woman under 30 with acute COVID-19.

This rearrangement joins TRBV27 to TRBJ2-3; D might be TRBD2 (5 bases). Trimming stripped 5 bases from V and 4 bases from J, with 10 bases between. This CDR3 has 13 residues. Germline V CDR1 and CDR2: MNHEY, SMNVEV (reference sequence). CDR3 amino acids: CASSRFSADTQYF. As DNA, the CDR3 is TGTGCCAGCAGTCGTTTTAGCGCAGATACGCAGTATTTT.

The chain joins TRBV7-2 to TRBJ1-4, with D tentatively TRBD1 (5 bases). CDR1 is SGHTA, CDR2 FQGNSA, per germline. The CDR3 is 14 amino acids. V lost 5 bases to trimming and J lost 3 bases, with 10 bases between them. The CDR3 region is CASSLSRANEKLFF. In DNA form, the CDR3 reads TGTGCCAGCAGCCTGTCCAGGGCTAATGAAAAACTGTTTTTT. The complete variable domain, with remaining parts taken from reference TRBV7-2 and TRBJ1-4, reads GAGVSQSPSNKVTEKGKDVELRCDPISGHTALYWYRQSLGQGLEFLIYFQGNSAPDKSGLPSDRFSAERTGGSVSTLTIQRTQQEDSAVYLCASSLSRANEKLFFGSGTQLSVL.

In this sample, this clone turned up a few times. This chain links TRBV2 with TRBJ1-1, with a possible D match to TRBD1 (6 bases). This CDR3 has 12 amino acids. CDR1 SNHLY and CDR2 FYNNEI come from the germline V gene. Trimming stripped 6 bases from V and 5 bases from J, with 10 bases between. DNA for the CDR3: TGTGCCAGCAGGAACCAGGGGACTGAAGCTTTCTTT. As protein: CASRNQGTEAFF. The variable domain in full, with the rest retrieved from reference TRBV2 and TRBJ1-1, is EPEVTQTPSHQVTQMGQEVILRCVPISNHLYFYWYRQILGQKVEFLVSFYNNEISEKSEIFDDQFSVERPDGSNFTLKIRSTKLEDSAMYFCASRNQGTEAFFGQGTRLTVV.

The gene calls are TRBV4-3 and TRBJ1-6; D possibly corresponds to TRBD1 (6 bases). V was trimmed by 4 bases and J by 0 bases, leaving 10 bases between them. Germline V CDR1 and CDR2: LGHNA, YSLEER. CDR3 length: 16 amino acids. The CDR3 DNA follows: TGCGCCAGCAGCCGAACAGGGAGCTCCTATAATTCACCCCTCCACTTT. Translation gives CASSRTGSSYNSPLHF.

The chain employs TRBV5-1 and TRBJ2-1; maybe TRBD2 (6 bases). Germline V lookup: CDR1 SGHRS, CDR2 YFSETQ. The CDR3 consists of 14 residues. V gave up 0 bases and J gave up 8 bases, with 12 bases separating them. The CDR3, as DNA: TGCGCCAGCAGCTTGGTGCCGGGAGTAGATGAGCAGTTCTTC. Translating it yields CASSLVPGVDEQFF.

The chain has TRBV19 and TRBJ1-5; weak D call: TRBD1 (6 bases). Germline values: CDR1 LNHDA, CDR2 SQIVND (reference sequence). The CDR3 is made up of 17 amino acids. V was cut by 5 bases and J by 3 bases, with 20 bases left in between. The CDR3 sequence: CASSLFTQQGNNQPQHF. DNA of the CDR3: TGTGCCAGTAGTTTGTTTACACAACAGGGTAACAATCAGCCCCAGCATTTT.

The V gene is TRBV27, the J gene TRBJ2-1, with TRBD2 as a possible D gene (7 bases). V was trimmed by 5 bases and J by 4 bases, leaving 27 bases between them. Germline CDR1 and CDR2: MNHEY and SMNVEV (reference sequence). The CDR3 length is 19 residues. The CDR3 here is CASSPQGEGGPLTYNEQFF. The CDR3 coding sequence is TGTGCCAGCAGTCCACAGGGTGAGGGAGGGCCGCTGACTTACAATGAGCAGTTCTTC.

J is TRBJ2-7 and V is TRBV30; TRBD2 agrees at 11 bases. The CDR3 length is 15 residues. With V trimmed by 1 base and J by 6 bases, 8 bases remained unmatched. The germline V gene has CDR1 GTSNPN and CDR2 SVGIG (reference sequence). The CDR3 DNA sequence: TGTGCCTGGAGTGCCCAACCGGGACTAGCGGTCGAGCAGTACTTC. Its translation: CAWSAQPGLAVEQYF.

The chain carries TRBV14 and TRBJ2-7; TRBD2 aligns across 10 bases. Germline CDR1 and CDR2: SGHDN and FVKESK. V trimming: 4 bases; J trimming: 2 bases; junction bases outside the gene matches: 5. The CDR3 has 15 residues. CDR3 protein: CASSPVTSGPYEQYF. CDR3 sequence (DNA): TGTGCCAGCAGCCCTGTGACTAGCGGGCCCTACGAGCAGTACTTC.

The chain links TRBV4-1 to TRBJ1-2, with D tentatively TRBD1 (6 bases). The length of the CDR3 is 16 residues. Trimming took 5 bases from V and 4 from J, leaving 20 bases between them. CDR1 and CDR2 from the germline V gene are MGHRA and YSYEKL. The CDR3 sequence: CASSFITGKGAYGYTF. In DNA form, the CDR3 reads TGCGCCAGCAGCTTCATTACAGGGAAGGGAGCCTATGGCTACACCTTC.

In nucleotides, the CDR3 is TGCGCCAGCAGCCAAGAAACAGATAACACTGAAGCTTTCTTT. Amino acids: CASSQETDNTEAFF. This rearrangement joins TRBV4-1 to TRBJ1-1; no firm D call. Germline V gene data show CDR1 as MGHRA and CDR2 as YSYEKL. Between the trimmed V and J ends, which lost 0 bases and 2 bases, there was a span of 7 bases. CDR3 size: 14 residues.

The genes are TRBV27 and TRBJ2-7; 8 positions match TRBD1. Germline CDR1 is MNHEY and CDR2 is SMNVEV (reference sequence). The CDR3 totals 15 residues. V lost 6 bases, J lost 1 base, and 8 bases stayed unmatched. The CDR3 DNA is TGTGCCAGCAGGGCGGACAGGGTTGTGTCCTACGAGCAGTACTTC. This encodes CASRADRVVSYEQYF.

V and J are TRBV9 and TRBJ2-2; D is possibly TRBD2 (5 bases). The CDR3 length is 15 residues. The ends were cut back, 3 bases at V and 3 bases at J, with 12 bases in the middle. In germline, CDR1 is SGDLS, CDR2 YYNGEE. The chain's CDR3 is CASSARAGDTGELFF. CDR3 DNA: TGTGCCAGCAGCGCCCGGGCCGGGGACACCGGGGAGCTGTTTTTT. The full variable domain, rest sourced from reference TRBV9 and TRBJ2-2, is DSGVTQTPKHLITATGQRVTLRCSPRSGDLSVYWYQQSLDQGLQFLIQYYNGEERAKGNILERFSAQQFPDLHSELNLSSLELGDSALYFCASSARAGDTGELFFGEGSRLTVL.

CDR3 in amino acids: CASSPSGQLNQPQHF. For the CDR3, the DNA is TGTGCCAGCTCACCATCGGGACAGCTCAATCAGCCCCAGCATTTT. This chain connects TRBV18 to TRBJ1-5, with 7 bases lining up with TRBD1. CDR1 is KGHSH and CDR2 is LQKENI in the germline V gene. This CDR3 region has 15 residues. Trimming cost V 2 bases and J 3 bases; bases outside gene matches: 4. The full variable domain, with the rest looked up from reference TRBV18 and TRBJ1-5, is NAGVMQNPRHLVRRRGQEARLRCSPMKGHSHVYWYRQLPEEGLKFMVYLQKENIIDESGMPKERFSAEFPKEGPSILRIQQVVRGDSAAYFCASSPSGQLNQPQHFGDGTRLSIL.

CDR3 nucleotide sequence: TGCGCCAGCAGCCAGGCCAGCGGGCAGCCCCAGCATTTT. This encodes CASSQASGQPQHF. The chain has TRBV4-1 and TRBJ1-5; D not resolved. Deletions cut 3 bases from V and 7 bases from J, with 10 bases between. Germline V lookup: CDR1 MGHRA, CDR2 YSYEKL. This CDR3 is 13 amino acids long.

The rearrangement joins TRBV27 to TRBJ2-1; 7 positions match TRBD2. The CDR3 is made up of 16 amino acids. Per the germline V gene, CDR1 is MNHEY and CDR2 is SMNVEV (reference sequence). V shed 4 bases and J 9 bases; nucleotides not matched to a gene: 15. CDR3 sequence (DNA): TGTGCCAGCAGTTCCCCGGGGGGAGCATTTGTGATTGAGCAGTTCTTC. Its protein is CASSSPGGAFVIEQFF.

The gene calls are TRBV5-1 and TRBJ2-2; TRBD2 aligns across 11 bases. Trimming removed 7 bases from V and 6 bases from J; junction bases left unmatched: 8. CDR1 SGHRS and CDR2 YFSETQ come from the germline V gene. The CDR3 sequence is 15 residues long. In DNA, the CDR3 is TGCGCCAGCTTGGGGCTAGCGGGAGGACCCGGGGAGCTGTTTTTT. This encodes CASLGLAGGPGELFF.

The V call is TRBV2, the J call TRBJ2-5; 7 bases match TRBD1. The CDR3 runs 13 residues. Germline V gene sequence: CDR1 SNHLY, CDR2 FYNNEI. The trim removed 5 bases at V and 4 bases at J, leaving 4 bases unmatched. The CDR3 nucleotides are TGTGCCAGCAGTTTTACAGGGGTAGAGACCCAGTACTTC. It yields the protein CASSFTGVETQYF.

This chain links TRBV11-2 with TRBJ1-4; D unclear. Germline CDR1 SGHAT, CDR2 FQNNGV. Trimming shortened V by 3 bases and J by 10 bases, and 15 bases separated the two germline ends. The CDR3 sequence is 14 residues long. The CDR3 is CASSLEVGEGKLFF. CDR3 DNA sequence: TGTGCCAGCAGCTTGGAGGTGGGAGAGGGAAAACTGTTTTTT.

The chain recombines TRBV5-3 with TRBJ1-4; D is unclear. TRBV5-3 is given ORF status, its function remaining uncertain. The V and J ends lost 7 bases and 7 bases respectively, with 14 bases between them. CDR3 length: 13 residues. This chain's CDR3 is CARPTSGGEKLFF. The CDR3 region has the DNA TGTGCCAGACCGACATCAGGTGGTGAAAAACTGTTTTTT.

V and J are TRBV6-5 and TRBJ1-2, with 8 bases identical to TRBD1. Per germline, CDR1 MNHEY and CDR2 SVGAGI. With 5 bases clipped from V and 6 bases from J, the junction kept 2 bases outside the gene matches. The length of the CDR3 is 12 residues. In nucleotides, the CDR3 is TGTGCCAGCAGTATGACAGGGGATGGCTACACCTTC. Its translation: CASSMTGDGYTF.

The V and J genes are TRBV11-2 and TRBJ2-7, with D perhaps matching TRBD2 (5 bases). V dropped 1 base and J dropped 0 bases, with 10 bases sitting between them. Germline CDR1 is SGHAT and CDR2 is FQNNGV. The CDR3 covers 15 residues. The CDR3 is CASSLGWRSSYEQYF. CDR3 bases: TGTGCCAGCAGCTTAGGTTGGAGGAGCTCCTACGAGCAGTACTTC.

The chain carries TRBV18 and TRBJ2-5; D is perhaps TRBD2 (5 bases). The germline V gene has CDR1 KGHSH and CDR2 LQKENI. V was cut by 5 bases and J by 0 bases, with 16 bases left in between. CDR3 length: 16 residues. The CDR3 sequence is CASSASPGDNQETQYF. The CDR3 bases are TGTGCCAGCTCAGCCTCCCCCGGGGATAACCAAGAGACCCAGTACTTC.

As DNA, the CDR3 is TGTGCCAGCAGCCAAGCCGCTAGCGGGGTGGACGAGCAGTACTTC. Its translation is CASSQAASGVDEQYF. The V and J genes are TRBV4-2 and TRBJ2-7, with 9 bases fitting TRBD2. CDR3 length equals 15 residues. CDR1 is LGHNA and CDR2 is YNFKEQ in the germline V gene. V dropped 1 base and J dropped 5; count of bases not matched to a gene: 6.

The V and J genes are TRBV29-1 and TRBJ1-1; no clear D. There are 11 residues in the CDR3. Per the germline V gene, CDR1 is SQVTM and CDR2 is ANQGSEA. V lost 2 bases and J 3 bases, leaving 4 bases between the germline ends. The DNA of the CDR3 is TGCAGCGTTGAATCGGACACTGAAGCTTTCTTT. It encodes CSVESDTEAFF.

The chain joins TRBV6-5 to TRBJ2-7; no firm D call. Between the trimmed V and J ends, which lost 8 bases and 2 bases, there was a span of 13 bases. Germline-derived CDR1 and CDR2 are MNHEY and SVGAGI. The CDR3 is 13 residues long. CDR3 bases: TGTGCCAGCCTCAGTAAATTCACCTACGAGCAGTACTTC. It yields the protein CASLSKFTYEQYF.

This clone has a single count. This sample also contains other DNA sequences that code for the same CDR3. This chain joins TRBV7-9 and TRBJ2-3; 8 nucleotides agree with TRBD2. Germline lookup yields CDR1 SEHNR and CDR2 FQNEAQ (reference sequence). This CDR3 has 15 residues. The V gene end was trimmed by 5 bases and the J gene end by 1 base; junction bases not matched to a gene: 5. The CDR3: CASSRTSGRTDTQYF. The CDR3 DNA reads TGTGCCAGCAGCCGTACTAGCGGACGCACAGATACGCAGTATTTT.

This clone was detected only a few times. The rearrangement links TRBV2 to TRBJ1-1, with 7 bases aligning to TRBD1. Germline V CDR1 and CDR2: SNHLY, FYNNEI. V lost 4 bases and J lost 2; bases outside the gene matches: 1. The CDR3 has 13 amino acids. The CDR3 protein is CASSGQGNTEAFF. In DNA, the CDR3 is TGTGCCAGCAGTGGACAGGGAAACACTGAAGCTTTCTTT. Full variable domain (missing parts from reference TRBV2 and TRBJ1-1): EPEVTQTPSHQVTQMGQEVILRCVPISNHLYFYWYRQILGQKVEFLVSFYNNEISEKSEIFDDQFSVERPDGSNFTLKIRSTKLEDSAMYFCASSGQGNTEAFFGQGTRLTVV.

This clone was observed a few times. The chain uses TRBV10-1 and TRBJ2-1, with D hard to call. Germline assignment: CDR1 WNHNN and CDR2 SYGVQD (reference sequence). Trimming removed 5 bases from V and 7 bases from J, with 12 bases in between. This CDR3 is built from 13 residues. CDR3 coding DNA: TGCGCCAGCAGTATGTATCAGTGGAATGAGCAGTTCTTC. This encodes CASSMYQWNEQFF.

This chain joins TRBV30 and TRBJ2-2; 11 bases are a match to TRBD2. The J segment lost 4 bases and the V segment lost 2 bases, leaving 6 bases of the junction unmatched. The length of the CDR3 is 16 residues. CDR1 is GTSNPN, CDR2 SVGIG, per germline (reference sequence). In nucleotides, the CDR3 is TGTGCCTGGAGTTGGGGTAGCGGGAGGGGCACCGGGGAGCTGTTTTTT. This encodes CAWSWGSGRGTGELFF.